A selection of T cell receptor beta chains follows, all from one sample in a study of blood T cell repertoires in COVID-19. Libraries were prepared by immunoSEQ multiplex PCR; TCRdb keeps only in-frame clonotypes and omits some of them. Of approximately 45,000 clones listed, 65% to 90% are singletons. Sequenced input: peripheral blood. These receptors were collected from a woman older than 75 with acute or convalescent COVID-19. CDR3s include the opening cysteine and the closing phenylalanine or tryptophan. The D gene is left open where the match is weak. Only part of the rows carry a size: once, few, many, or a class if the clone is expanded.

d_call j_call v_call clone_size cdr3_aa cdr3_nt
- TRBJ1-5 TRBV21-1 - CASSKFRGQVDSNQPQHF TGTGCCAGCAGCAAATTCAGGGGACAGGTTGATAGCAATCAGCCCCAGCATTTT
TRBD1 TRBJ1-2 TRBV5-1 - CASSQSWDSLYGYTF TGCGCCAGCAGCCAAAGCTGGGACAGCCTCTATGGCTACACCTTC
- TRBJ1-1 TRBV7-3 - CASSLTGGYTEAFF TGTGCCAGCAGCTTAACGGGGGGGTACACTGAAGCTTTCTTT
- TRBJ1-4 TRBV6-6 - CASSYIRGKNEKLFF TGTGCCAGCAGTTACATTCGGGGGAAGAATGAAAAACTGTTTTTT
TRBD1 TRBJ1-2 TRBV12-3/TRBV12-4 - CASSPDRGDGYTF TGTGCCAGCAGTCCGGACAGGGGTGATGGCTACACCTTC
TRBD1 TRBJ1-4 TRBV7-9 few CASRIGGQGDEKLFF TGTGCCAGCAGGATAGGGGGACAGGGGGATGAAAAACTGTTTTTT
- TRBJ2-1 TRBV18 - CASSPIGGAAYNEQFF TGTGCCAGCTCTCCGATCGGCGGGGCGGCCTACAATGAGCAGTTCTTC
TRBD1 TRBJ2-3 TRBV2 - CASSASRDRDGDTQYF TGTGCCAGCAGCGCCAGCCGGGACAGGGACGGAGATACGCAGTATTTT
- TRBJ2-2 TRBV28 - CASRRSTGELFF TGTGCCAGCCGACGGAGTACCGGGGAGCTGTTTTTT
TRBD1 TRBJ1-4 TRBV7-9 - CASSPTGGATNEKLFF TGTGCCAGCAGCCCGACAGGGGGGGCAACTAATGAAAAACTGTTTTTT
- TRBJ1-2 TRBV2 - CASSEEGGGYGYTF TGTGCCAGCAGCGAAGAAGGGGGTGGGTATGGCTACACCTTC
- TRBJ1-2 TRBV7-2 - CASSLAWTDYGYTF TGTGCCAGCAGCTTAGCGTGGACTGACTATGGCTACACCTTC
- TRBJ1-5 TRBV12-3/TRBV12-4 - CASSFVGQPQHF TGTGCCAGCAGTTTTGTCGGTCAGCCCCAGCATTTT
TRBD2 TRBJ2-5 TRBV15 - CATSRELAGGGETQYF TGTGCCACCAGCAGAGAACTAGCGGGGGGCGGGGAGACCCAGTACTTC
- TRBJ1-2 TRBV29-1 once CSVEGGPYGYTF TGCAGCGTTGAGGGGGGTCCCTATGGCTACACCTTC
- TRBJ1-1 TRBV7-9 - CASSLDFGSAFAEAFF TGTGCCAGCAGCTTAGATTTTGGGAGCGCTTTCGCTGAAGCTTTCTTT
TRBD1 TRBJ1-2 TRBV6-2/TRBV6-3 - CASSSQGAKGGYTF TGTGCCAGCAGTTCCCAGGGGGCCAAGGGTGGCTACACCTTC
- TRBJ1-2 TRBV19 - CASSQQGNYGYTF TGTGCCAGTAGTCAACAGGGCAACTATGGCTACACCTTC
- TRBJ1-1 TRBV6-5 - CASNLGGAVTEAFF TGTGCCAGCAATTTAGGGGGGGCGGTCACTGAAGCTTTCTTT
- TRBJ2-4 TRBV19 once CASSDSLGKNIQYF TGTGCCAGTTCCGACAGCCTAGGCAAAAACATTCAGTACTTC
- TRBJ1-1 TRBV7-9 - CASSYPRIGVRPTEAFF TGTGCCAGCAGCTATCCAAGAATAGGGGTTAGGCCCACTGAAGCTTTCTTT
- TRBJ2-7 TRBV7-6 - CASSLEDSATYEQYF TGTGCCAGCAGCTTAGAGGACAGCGCTACCTACGAGCAGTACTTC
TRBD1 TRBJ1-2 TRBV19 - CASTRGQGSTNYGYTF TGTGCCAGTACCAGGGGACAGGGGTCCACTAACTATGGCTACACCTTC
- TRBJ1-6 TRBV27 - CASSYLGLPLHF TGTGCCAGCAGTTATTTGGGCTTGCCCCTCCACTTT
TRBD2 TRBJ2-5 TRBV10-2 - CASSEGSGDQETQYF TGCGCCAGCAGTGAGGGGAGCGGGGACCAAGAGACCCAGTACTTC
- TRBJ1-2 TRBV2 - CASSEVRSGDGYTF TGTGCCAGCAGTGAAGTAAGGTCAGGGGATGGCTACACCTTC
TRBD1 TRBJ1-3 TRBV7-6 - CASSPLGTGSSGNTIYF TGTGCCAGCAGCCCTTTGGGGACAGGGAGTTCTGGAAACACCATATATTTT
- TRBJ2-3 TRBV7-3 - CASSPTGKTDTQYF TGTGCCAGCAGCCCCACGGGTAAAACAGATACGCAGTATTTT
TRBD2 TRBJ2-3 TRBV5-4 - CASSLKSSGGASDTQYF TGTGCCAGCAGCTTAAAATCTAGCGGGGGGGCCTCAGATACGCAGTATTTT
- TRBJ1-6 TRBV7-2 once CASSLRAVYNSPLHF TGTGCCAGCAGCCTCAGGGCGGTCTATAATTCACCCCTCCACTTT
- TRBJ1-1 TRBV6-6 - CASNGVGTEAFF TGTGCCAGCAACGGGGTGGGAACTGAAGCTTTCTTT
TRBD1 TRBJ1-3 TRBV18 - CASSPPTGAGSGNTIYF TGTGCCAGCTCACCACCGACAGGGGCAGGCTCTGGAAACACCATATATTTT
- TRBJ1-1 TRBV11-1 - CASSTHQNTEAFF TGTGCCAGCAGCACACACCAGAACACTGAAGCTTTCTTT
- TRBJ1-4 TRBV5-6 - CASSGQEGEKLFF TGTGCCAGCAGCGGGCAGGAAGGTGAAAAACTGTTTTTT
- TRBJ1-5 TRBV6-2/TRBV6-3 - CASSYSREDQPQHF TGTGCCAGCAGTTACTCTAGAGAGGATCAGCCCCAGCATTTT
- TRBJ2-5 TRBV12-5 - CASGLRGETQYF TGTGCTAGTGGTTTACGAGGAGAGACCCAGTACTTC
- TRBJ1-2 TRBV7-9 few CASSVTPGGYTF TGTGCCAGCAGCGTAACCCCAGGTGGCTACACCTTC
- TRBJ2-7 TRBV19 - CASRAPDRSYEQYF TGTGCCAGTAGGGCCCCCGACAGATCCTACGAGCAGTACTTC
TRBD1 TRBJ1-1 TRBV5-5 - CASSIFEGANTEAFF TGTGCCAGCTCAATTTTCGAGGGGGCGAACACTGAAGCTTTCTTT
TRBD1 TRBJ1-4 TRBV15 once CATSREQGINNEKLFF TGTGCCACCAGCAGAGAACAGGGGATTAATAATGAAAAACTGTTTTTT
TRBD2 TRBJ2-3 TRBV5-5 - CASSSFRGSGGAQDTQYF TGTGCCAGCAGCTCCTTTAGAGGTAGCGGGGGGGCACAAGATACGCAGTATTTT
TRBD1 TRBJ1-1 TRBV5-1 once CASSPGTGGTEAFF TGCGCCAGCAGCCCCGGGACAGGGGGGACTGAAGCTTTCTTT
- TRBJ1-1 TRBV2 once CASSWPSKNTEAFF TGTGCCAGCAGCTGGCCAAGTAAGAACACTGAAGCTTTCTTT
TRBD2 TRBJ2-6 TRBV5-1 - CASSSTSGGPSGANVLTF TGCGCCAGCAGCTCCACTAGCGGGGGCCCCTCTGGGGCCAACGTCCTGACTTTC
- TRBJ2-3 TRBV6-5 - CASSFSRLSTDTQYF TGTGCCAGCAGTTTCTCTAGATTAAGCACAGATACGCAGTATTTT
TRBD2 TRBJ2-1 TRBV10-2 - CASRGGGYNEQFF TGCGCCTCCCGGGGGGGAGGTTACAATGAGCAGTTCTTC
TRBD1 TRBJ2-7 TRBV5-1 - CASSLKTGGVYEQYF TGCGCCAGCAGCTTGAAGACAGGGGGCGTCTACGAGCAGTACTTC
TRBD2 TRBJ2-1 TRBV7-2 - CASSSRRGGYNEQFF TGTGCCAGCAGCTCCCGGCGGGGGGGTTACAATGAGCAGTTCTTC
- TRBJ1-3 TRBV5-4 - CASSLTGKSGNTIYF TGTGCCAGCAGCTTGACAGGGAAGTCTGGAAACACCATATATTTT
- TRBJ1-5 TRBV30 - CAWTRGGPSNQPQHF TGTGCCTGGACCCGTGGCGGTCCTAGCAATCAGCCCCAGCATTTT
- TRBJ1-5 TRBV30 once CAWSIQVPNQPQHF TGTGCCTGGAGTATACAGGTTCCCAATCAGCCCCAGCATTTT
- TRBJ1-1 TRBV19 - CASSNQGGTEAFF TGTGCCAGTAGTAATCAGGGTGGAACTGAAGCTTTCTTT
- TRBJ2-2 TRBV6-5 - CASRGGGELFF TGTGCCAGCAGGGGAGGCGGGGAGCTGTTTTTT
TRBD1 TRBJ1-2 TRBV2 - CASSYDRGPDYGYTF TGTGCCAGCAGTTACGACAGGGGGCCCGACTATGGCTACACCTTC
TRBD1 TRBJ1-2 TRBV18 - CASSPSTGENNYGYTF TGTGCCAGCTCACCCTCAACAGGGGAAAATAACTATGGCTACACCTTC
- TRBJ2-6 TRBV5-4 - CASSDGQGRTGANVLTF TGTGCCAGCAGCGACGGGCAGGGGCGTACTGGGGCCAACGTCCTGACTTTC
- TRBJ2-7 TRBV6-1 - CASSEGGQQYF TGTGCCAGCAGTGAAGGGGGGCAGCAGTACTTC